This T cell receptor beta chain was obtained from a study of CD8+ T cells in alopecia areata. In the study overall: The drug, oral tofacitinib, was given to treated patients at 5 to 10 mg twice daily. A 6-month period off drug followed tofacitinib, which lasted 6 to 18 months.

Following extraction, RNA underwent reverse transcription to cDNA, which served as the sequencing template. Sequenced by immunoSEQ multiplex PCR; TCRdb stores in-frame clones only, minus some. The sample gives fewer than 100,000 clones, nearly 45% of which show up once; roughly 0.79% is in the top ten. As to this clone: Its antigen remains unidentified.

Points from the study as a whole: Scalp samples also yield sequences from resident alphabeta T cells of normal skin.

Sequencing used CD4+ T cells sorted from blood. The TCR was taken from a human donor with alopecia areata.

The CDR3: CSGRDSAYEQYF. CDR3 coding DNA: TGCAGCGGGAGGGACAGCGCCTACGAGCAGTACTTC. The gene calls are TRBV29-1 and TRBJ2-7, with D perhaps TRBD1 (7 bases). V was trimmed by 7 bases and J by 2 bases, leaving 12 bases between them. Germline V gene sequence: CDR1 SQVTM, CDR2 ANQGSEA. The CDR3 loop spans 12 amino acids.